One and the same sample provided the 11 T cell receptor beta chains below, sequenced in a study of OX40 agonist ivuxolimab in advanced cancers. Sequencing used immunoSEQ multiplex PCR; TCRdb keeps in-frame clones, though not all of them. The table includes more than 80,000 clones, about 88% detected once. This specimen was CD4+ or CD8+ T cells sorted from blood, taken in a trial of the OX40 agonist ivuxolimab. The receptor set was obtained from an adult with an advanced solid tumor such as melanoma, head and neck, liver or kidney cancer.

The chain recombines TRBV25-1 with TRBJ2-1; 7 bases fit TRBD2. The CDR3 is 13 amino acids. CDR1 and CDR2 from the germline V gene are MGHDK and SYGVNS. V was pared by 6 bases and J by 5 bases, with 4 bases of the junction left unmatched. The CDR3 bases are TGTGCCAGCAGCGGACTAGGTCACAATGAGCAGTTCTTC. Protein sequence: CASSGLGHNEQFF. Looking up the rest from reference TRBV25-1 and TRBJ2-1 gives the full variable domain: EADIYQTPRYLVIGTGKKITLECSQTMGHDKMYWYQQDPGMELHLIHYSYGVNSTEKGDLSSESTVSRIRTEHFPLTLESARPSHTSQYLCASSGLGHNEQFFGPGTRLTVL.

The chain recombines TRBV6-1 with TRBJ1-2; the D is unclear. The germline V and J ends were trimmed by 1 base and 4 bases, with 10 bases remaining between them. The CDR3 spans 14 residues. The germline gives CDR1 MNHNS, CDR2 SASEGT. This CDR3 reads CASSEGPLSYGYTF. CDR3 DNA: TGTGCCAGCAGTGAAGGGCCCTTAAGCTATGGCTACACCTTC.

The V call is TRBV2, the J call TRBJ2-1; D might be TRBD2 (6 bases). CDR1 SNHLY and CDR2 FYNNEI come from the germline V gene. The CDR3 contains 12 residues. V shed 4 bases and J shed 10 bases, with 11 bases lying between them. This CDR3 reads CASSVSGVEQFF. As DNA, the CDR3 is TGTGCCAGCAGTGTTAGCGGTGTAGAGCAGTTCTTC.

This chain uses TRBV6-1 with TRBJ1-1; possibly TRBD1 for D (5 bases). CDR3 length equals 15 residues. V was trimmed by 7 bases and J by 3 bases, leaving 18 bases between them. Germline-derived CDR1 and CDR2 are MNHNS and SASEGT. The CDR3 bases are TGTGCCAGCAACGCGGGAGGGGAAAAGGACACTGAAGCTTTCTTT. Residues: CASNAGGEKDTEAFF.

The rearrangement uses TRBV29-1 and TRBJ1-1; TRBD1 matches 8 bases. J lost 6 bases, V lost 4 bases, and 7 bases had no gene match. CDR1 and CDR2 (germline): SQVTM, ANQGSEA. The CDR3 contains 13 residues. This chain's CDR3 is CSVVRGQGSEAFF. The CDR3 coding sequence is TGCAGCGTTGTCCGCGGACAGGGTTCTGAAGCTTTCTTT.

The rearrangement uses TRBV10-3 and TRBJ2-5; no definite D call. The germline V gene encodes CDR1 ENHRY and CDR2 SYGVKD. There are 13 residues in the CDR3. Trimming left V 4 bases short and J 8 bases short, with 14 bases between. The CDR3 bases are TGTGCCATCAGTGCCGGCGGCACTAAAACCCAGTACTTC. This gives the protein CAISAGGTKTQYF.

This sequence joins TRBV6-1 and TRBJ1-5; no clear D. The CDR3 spans 15 residues. The germline V and J ends were trimmed by 4 bases and 3 bases, with 13 bases remaining between them. Germline CDR1 and CDR2: MNHNS and SASEGT. CDR3 in amino acids: CASSVLGRVNQPQHF. CDR3 sequence (DNA): TGTGCCAGCAGTGTGTTAGGACGGGTCAATCAGCCCCAGCATTTT.

Only a few counts were recorded for this clone. This chain uses TRBV7-2 with TRBJ1-1; no clear D. CDR1 SGHTA and CDR2 FQGNSA come from the germline V gene. The CDR3 has 13 amino acids. V shed 4 bases and J shed 1 base, with 7 bases lying between them. CDR3 sequence: CASSWRRNTEAFF. The CDR3 bases are TGTGCCAGCAGCTGGAGGAGGAACACTGAAGCTTTCTTT.

The J gene is TRBJ2-2, the V gene TRBV5-6; either TRBD1 or TRBD2 may fit D (5 bases each). V was clipped by 2 bases and J by 6 bases, with 17 bases between them. CDR1 and CDR2 (germline): SGHDT, YYEEEE. CDR3 length: 16 amino acids. This chain's CDR3 is CASSFYRGVRPGELFF. DNA for the CDR3: TGTGCCAGCAGCTTCTATAGAGGGGTACGTCCCGGGGAGCTGTTTTTT.

The chain joins TRBV5-4 to TRBJ1-2; D may be TRBD1 (6 bases). The CDR3 contains 16 residues. Germline V gene data show CDR1 as SGHNT and CDR2 as YYREEE (reference sequence). V lost 4 bases and J lost 3, with 19 bases in between. The CDR3 DNA reads as TGTGCCAGCAGCGGGGGCAAGGTGACAGGCCACTATGGCTACACCTTC. Residues: CASSGGKVTGHYGYTF.

The rearrangement uses TRBV30 and TRBJ2-2; a possible D gene is TRBD1 (5 bases). CDR3 length: 14 amino acids. Germline lookup yields CDR1 GTSNPN and CDR2 SVGIG (reference sequence). The ends were cut back, 4 bases at V and 2 bases at J, with 11 bases in the middle. The CDR3 is CAWKWTLNTGELFF. The CDR3 DNA follows: TGTGCCTGGAAATGGACACTCAACACCGGGGAGCTGTTTTTT.